Listed below are T cell receptor beta chains from one sample, sequenced in a study of beta chain features in type 1 diabetes. Repertoires were generated with immunoSEQ multiplex PCR, while TCRdb's copy carries only in-frame clones and drops some. The sample comprises 500,000 to 700,000 clones, roughly 16% of which are singletons, and under 0.095% rests with the top ten. The material sequenced was naive CD4+ T cells from blood. The receptors were sampled from a young man in good health. Both conserved end residues are part of each CDR3. Fields, in order: D gene, clone size, J gene, V gene, CDR3 DNA, CDR3 protein. A D gene is named only where the DNA matches it firmly. Not every row has a clone size; where given, it reads once, few, many or a size class.

d_call: TRBD2; clone_size: -; j_call: TRBJ2-1; v_call: TRBV6-5; cdr3_nt: TGTGCCAGCAGTTATGGGCTAGCGGGAGCCAATGAGCAGTTCTTC; cdr3_aa: CASSYGLAGANEQFF
d_call: TRBD2; clone_size: few; j_call: TRBJ2-1; v_call: TRBV5-1; cdr3_nt: TGCGCCAGCAGCTTCGATGGACTAGCGGCCTACAATGAGCAGTTCTTC; cdr3_aa: CASSFDGLAAYNEQFF
d_call: -; clone_size: -; j_call: TRBJ1-3; v_call: TRBV9; cdr3_nt: TGTGCCAGCAGCGTTAAGGGATCCTCTGGAAACACCATATATTTT; cdr3_aa: CASSVKGSSGNTIYF
d_call: TRBD1; clone_size: -; j_call: TRBJ2-7; v_call: TRBV7-9; cdr3_nt: TGTGCCAGCAGCCCCCACCGGGACAGCTACGAGCAGTACTTC; cdr3_aa: CASSPHRDSYEQYF
d_call: TRBD2; clone_size: -; j_call: TRBJ2-3; v_call: TRBV5-4; cdr3_nt: TGTGCCAGCAGCTTGGCCAGAAGGACTAGCGGGAGGGCCGGCACAGATACGCAGTATTTT; cdr3_aa: CASSLARRTSGRAGTDTQYF
d_call: -; clone_size: few; j_call: TRBJ2-3; v_call: TRBV5-1; cdr3_nt: TGCGCCAGCAGCCGATGGACGGCACCTAGCACAGATACGCAGTATTTT; cdr3_aa: CASSRWTAPSTDTQYF
d_call: -; clone_size: -; j_call: TRBJ1-2; v_call: TRBV5-1; cdr3_nt: TGCGCCAGCAGCTTTCGATGGGACGGTAACTATGGCTACACCTTC; cdr3_aa: CASSFRWDGNYGYTF
d_call: TRBD2; clone_size: -; j_call: TRBJ2-1; v_call: TRBV6-4; cdr3_nt: TGTGCCAGCAGTGACTCTGGCGGGAGGGCCGTTGGTGAGCAGTTCTTC; cdr3_aa: CASSDSGGRAVGEQFF
d_call: TRBD2; clone_size: few; j_call: TRBJ2-1; v_call: TRBV29-1; cdr3_nt: TGCAGCGTGTGGGGAGGGGACGGTGAGCAGTTCTTC; cdr3_aa: CSVWGGDGEQFF
d_call: -; clone_size: -; j_call: TRBJ2-1; v_call: TRBV4-1; cdr3_nt: TGCGCCAGCAGCCAGTCCGGACAAGGTCTCTACAATGAGCAGTTCTTC; cdr3_aa: CASSQSGQGLYNEQFF
d_call: -; clone_size: few; j_call: TRBJ2-1; v_call: TRBV5-4; cdr3_nt: TGTGCCAGCAGCTATAAATTGACAGGATCCTACAATGAGCAGTTCTTC; cdr3_aa: CASSYKLTGSYNEQFF
d_call: TRBD2; clone_size: -; j_call: TRBJ2-7; v_call: TRBV5-1; cdr3_nt: TGCGCCAGCAGCTTGACGGCGAGCGGGAGGGGCTACGAGCAGTACTTC; cdr3_aa: CASSLTASGRGYEQYF
d_call: -; clone_size: -; j_call: TRBJ2-1; v_call: TRBV10-3; cdr3_nt: TGTGCCATCAGTGAGTCCTCAGGTCGCAATGAGCAGTTCTTC; cdr3_aa: CAISESSGRNEQFF
d_call: -; clone_size: -; j_call: TRBJ2-7; v_call: TRBV5-1; cdr3_nt: TGCGCCAGCAGCTTGGCCCATTCCTACGAGCAGTACTTC; cdr3_aa: CASSLAHSYEQYF
d_call: -; clone_size: -; j_call: TRBJ1-1; v_call: TRBV30; cdr3_nt: TGTGCCTGGAGCACTGCTGAGACTGAAGCTTTCTTT; cdr3_aa: CAWSTAETEAFF
d_call: TRBD1; clone_size: few; j_call: TRBJ1-3; v_call: TRBV5-4; cdr3_nt: TGTGCCAGCAGCTTAGGACAGGGTACGGCTGGAAACACCATATATTTT; cdr3_aa: CASSLGQGTAGNTIYF
d_call: -; clone_size: few; j_call: TRBJ2-1; v_call: TRBV11-2; cdr3_nt: TGTGCCAGCACCCCAGGGTCGAGCTCCTACAATGAGCAGTTCTTC; cdr3_aa: CASTPGSSSYNEQFF
d_call: -; clone_size: few; j_call: TRBJ2-3; v_call: TRBV10-3; cdr3_nt: TGTGCCATCGGGGAGACAGATACGCAGTATTTT; cdr3_aa: CAIGETDTQYF
d_call: TRBD1; clone_size: -; j_call: TRBJ2-2; v_call: TRBV6-5; cdr3_nt: TGTGCCAGCAGACAGGGGATCACCGGGGAGCTGTTTTTT; cdr3_aa: CASRQGITGELFF
d_call: TRBD2; clone_size: few; j_call: TRBJ2-2; v_call: TRBV30; cdr3_nt: TGTGCCCGCAGACGGGAGGGGCCAAACACCGGGGAGCTGTTTTTT; cdr3_aa: CARRREGPNTGELFF
d_call: TRBD2; clone_size: -; j_call: TRBJ2-3; v_call: TRBV5-1; cdr3_nt: TGCGCCAGCAGCTTGGAAAGCGGGAGGGCCTCAGATACGCAGTATTTT; cdr3_aa: CASSLESGRASDTQYF
d_call: -; clone_size: few; j_call: TRBJ2-3; v_call: TRBV5-5; cdr3_nt: TGTGCCAGCAGCGGACGGAGTGGCGATACGCAGTATTTT; cdr3_aa: CASSGRSGDTQYF
d_call: -; clone_size: once; j_call: TRBJ2-1; v_call: TRBV18; cdr3_nt: TGTGCCAGCTCACCGAATATTCAGGGGAATGAGCAGTTCTTC; cdr3_aa: CASSPNIQGNEQFF
d_call: -; clone_size: few; j_call: TRBJ2-2; v_call: TRBV5-4; cdr3_nt: TGTGCCAGCAGCCGGAACACCGGGGAGCTGTTTTTT; cdr3_aa: CASSRNTGELFF
d_call: -; clone_size: -; j_call: TRBJ2-7; v_call: TRBV9; cdr3_nt: TGTGCCAGCAGCGTAGGTAGCAGGGAATGGGACTACGAGCAGTACTTC; cdr3_aa: CASSVGSREWDYEQYF
d_call: TRBD1; clone_size: few; j_call: TRBJ1-2; v_call: TRBV5-4; cdr3_nt: TGTGCCAGCAGACCAGCGACAGGGAAACATGGCTACACCTTC; cdr3_aa: CASRPATGKHGYTF
d_call: TRBD2; clone_size: few; j_call: TRBJ2-1; v_call: TRBV5-1; cdr3_nt: TGCGCCAGCAGCAAGGGACTAGCGGGAGGGTACAATGAGCAGTTCTTC; cdr3_aa: CASSKGLAGGYNEQFF
d_call: TRBD1; clone_size: -; j_call: TRBJ1-2; v_call: TRBV18; cdr3_nt: TGTGCCAGCTCACCCGACAGGGCTGGCTACACCTTC; cdr3_aa: CASSPDRAGYTF
d_call: -; clone_size: few; j_call: TRBJ1-1; v_call: TRBV4-1; cdr3_nt: TGCGCCAGCAGCCCAAGAGGGCCGAACACTGAAGCTTTCTTT; cdr3_aa: CASSPRGPNTEAFF
d_call: -; clone_size: few; j_call: TRBJ2-3; v_call: TRBV27; cdr3_nt: TGTGCCAGCAGTTTATACCAGACCAGCACAGATACGCAGTATTTT; cdr3_aa: CASSLYQTSTDTQYF
d_call: -; clone_size: few; j_call: TRBJ1-4; v_call: TRBV10-3; cdr3_nt: TGTGCCATCAGCCGCTCCCGGGACACAAATGAAAAACTGTTTTTT; cdr3_aa: CAISRSRDTNEKLFF
d_call: -; clone_size: -; j_call: TRBJ2-3; v_call: TRBV6-5; cdr3_nt: TGTGCCAGCAGTTACTGGACAGGGACTAGCAGGGATACGCAGTATTTT; cdr3_aa: CASSYWTGTSRDTQYF
d_call: -; clone_size: -; j_call: TRBJ1-5; v_call: TRBV30; cdr3_nt: TGTGCCTGGAGTGTACGTGTTGGTACGTATAGCAATCAGCCCCAGCATTTT; cdr3_aa: CAWSVRVGTYSNQPQHF
d_call: -; clone_size: few; j_call: TRBJ1-6; v_call: TRBV7-9; cdr3_nt: TGTGCCAGCAGCCGGGGGGATTCACCCCTCCACTTT; cdr3_aa: CASSRGDSPLHF
d_call: TRBD2; clone_size: -; j_call: TRBJ2-7; v_call: TRBV7-2; cdr3_nt: TGTGCCAGCAGCATCCGACTAGCGGGCGCCTACGAGCAGTACTTC; cdr3_aa: CASSIRLAGAYEQYF
d_call: TRBD2; clone_size: few; j_call: TRBJ2-7; v_call: TRBV5-4; cdr3_nt: TGTGCCAGCACATCGGGCTTAGCGGGCGGGTACGAGCAGTACTTC; cdr3_aa: CASTSGLAGGYEQYF